These 18 T cell receptor beta chains came from one sample sequenced in a study of cytomegalovirus exposure and HLA in healthy donors (dated by TCRdb to the late 2010s). Library preparation employed the immunoSEQ multiplex PCR assay. A mixture of 60 forward primers for TCR Vbeta segments and 13 reverse primers for TCR Jbeta segments was used in the multiplex PCR. Imported from immuneACCESS, the table was reduced by TCRdb to in-frame sequences with V and J called. These copies leave out some clones; in studies compared against another copy, an unresolved V gene accounts for under half, and the cause of the remainder is not known. The sample table lists more than 75,000 clones, 84% of them with a count of one. Jointly, the top ten make up around 5.6% of the sample. Sample: PBMCs. These receptors came from a woman aged 18-29 years in good health and CMV-seropositive.

This clone has a single count. The chain joins TRBV6-1 to TRBJ2-2, with D perhaps matching TRBD2 (6 bases). Germline V gene lookup returns CDR1 MNHNS and CDR2 SASEGT. The V and J ends lost 2 bases and 0 bases respectively, with 19 bases between them. The CDR3 runs to 19 residues. CDR3 region: CASSEWSIGREPNTGELFF. DNA for the CDR3: TGTGCCAGCAGTGAATGGAGTATAGGGCGGGAACCGAACACCGGGGAGCTGTTTTTT.

The rearrangement uses TRBV2 and TRBJ2-1; D is possibly TRBD1 (5 bases). The CDR3 covers 13 residues. The ends were cut back, 7 bases at V and 6 bases at J, with 13 bases in the middle. Germline CDR1 and CDR2: SNHLY and FYNNEI. The CDR3 here is CASITLGRNEQFF. CDR3 nucleotide sequence: TGTGCCAGCATCACTTTGGGGCGCAATGAGCAGTTCTTC.

The chain carries TRBV4-2 and TRBJ1-5; maybe TRBD1 (6 bases). V lost 2 bases, J lost 0 bases, and 20 bases lay in between. The V gene's germline CDR1 is LGHNA and CDR2 YNFKEQ. This CDR3 spans 19 amino acids. In DNA, the CDR3 is TGTGCCAGCAGCCAACACGTAGTACAGGGAGAATATAGCAATCAGCCCCAGCATTTT. Encoded protein: CASSQHVVQGEYSNQPQHF.

This rearrangement joins TRBV14 to TRBJ2-3; D unclear. V dropped 9 bases and J dropped 2 bases, with 9 bases sitting between them. Germline CDR1 and CDR2: SGHDN and FVKESK. The CDR3 totals 12 residues. CDR3 in amino acids: CARIRVTDTQYF. DNA for the CDR3: TGTGCCAGGATAAGAGTCACAGATACGCAGTATTTT.

V and J are TRBV5-1 and TRBJ2-5; TRBD2 aligns across 13 bases. This CDR3 is 16 amino acids long. From germline, CDR1 is SGHRS and CDR2 YFSETQ. After removal of 4 bases from V and 1 base from J, the junction contained 4 bases not matched to a gene. CDR3 nucleotide sequence: TGCGCCAGCAGCACCGGACTAGCGGGGGTCCAAGAGACCCAGTACTTC. Translated: CASSTGLAGVQETQYF.

The CDR3 region is CASSRTGAYDYGYTF. The CDR3 DNA sequence: TGTGCCAGTTCCAGGACAGGGGCTTATGACTATGGCTACACCTTC. The V call is TRBV19, the J call TRBJ1-2; 9 bases agree with TRBD1. Germline V gene lookup returns CDR1 LNHDA and CDR2 SQIVND (reference sequence). The CDR3 runs 15 residues. With V trimmed by 8 bases and J by 3 bases, 10 bases remained unmatched.

V is TRBV27 and J is TRBJ2-7, with 7 bases that match TRBD1. There are 13 residues in the CDR3. V lost 6 bases and J lost 1; bases outside the gene matches: 3. The germline gives CDR1 MNHEY, CDR2 SMNVEV (reference sequence). CDR3 residues: CASSSGQSYEQYF. Here the CDR3 DNA reads TGTGCCAGCAGCTCGGGACAGTCCTACGAGCAGTACTTC.

Only one count was recorded for this clone. The chain combines TRBV5-8 with TRBJ2-4, with 9 bases aligning to TRBD1. The V segment lost 2 bases and the J segment 1 base; nucleotides outside the gene matches: 7. The CDR3 spans 17 residues. Per germline, CDR1 SGHTS and CDR2 YDEGEE. For the CDR3, the DNA is TGTGCCAGCAGCTTTCGGGACAGGGTTTGGGCCAAAAACATTCAGTACTTC. This codes for CASSFRDRVWAKNIQYF.

The chain employs TRBV5-1 and TRBJ2-1; 7 nucleotides align to TRBD1. V dropped 7 bases and J dropped 0; count of bases not matched to a gene: 4. This CDR3 spans 14 amino acids. Germline assignment: CDR1 SGHRS and CDR2 YFSETQ. The CDR3 sequence is CASAPGGSYNEQFF. The CDR3 DNA is TGCGCCAGCGCACCAGGGGGCTCCTACAATGAGCAGTTCTTC.

V and J are TRBV6-5 and TRBJ1-1, with D possibly matching TRBD1 (5 bases). Trimming cost V 2 bases and J 4 bases, with 14 bases left between them. The CDR3 runs 15 residues. Germline V CDR1 and CDR2: MNHEY, SVGAGI. CDR3 sequence: CASSYGASRTTEAFF. In DNA, the CDR3 is TGTGCCAGCAGTTACGGGGCAAGCCGGACCACTGAAGCTTTCTTT.

The chain carries TRBV28 and TRBJ2-1, with a weak D call TRBD2 (5 bases). The CDR3 contains 13 residues. Trimming cost V 7 bases and J 2 bases, with 9 bases left between them. Germline assignment: CDR1 MDHEN and CDR2 SYDVKM. Here the CDR3 DNA reads TGTGCCAGCAAATCGGGGACCTACAATGAGCAGTTCTTC. Amino acid sequence: CASKSGTYNEQFF.

This clone was observed a few times. V and J are TRBV4-2 and TRBJ2-5; 10 bases are shared with TRBD2. V lost 4 bases and J lost 2; bases outside the gene matches: 13. Germline CDR1 LGHNA, CDR2 YNFKEQ. The length of the CDR3 is 18 residues. CDR3 bases: TGTGCCAGCAGCCCCCATTGGAGGCTAGCGGGGGATCAAGAGACCCAGTACTTC. It codes for CASSPHWRLAGDQETQYF.

The J gene is TRBJ1-4, the V gene TRBV7-9; 7 bases agree with TRBD1. The CDR3 extends over 14 amino acids. V lost 4 bases, J lost 5 bases, and 4 bases stayed unmatched. Germline CDR1 is SEHNR and CDR2 is FQNEAQ (reference sequence). The DNA of the CDR3 is TGTGCCAGCAGCTGGGGACAGATGAATGAAAAACTGTTTTTT. Translated, it gives CASSWGQMNEKLFF.

This clone was observed at least ten times. The chain employs TRBV28 and TRBJ1-5, with 8 bases matching TRBD1. V shed 6 bases and J 4 bases; nucleotides not matched to a gene: 8. The length of the CDR3 is 15 residues. Germline CDR1 and CDR2: MDHEN and SYDVKM. This chain's CDR3 is CASSPFHRGNQPQHF. In DNA form, the CDR3 reads TGTGCCAGCAGCCCCTTTCACAGGGGGAATCAGCCCCAGCATTTT. The full variable domain, completed using reference TRBV28 and TRBJ1-5, is DVKVTQSSRYLVKRTGEKVFLECVQDMDHENMFWYRQDPGLGLRLIYFSYDVKMKEKGDIPEGYSVSREKKERFSLILESASTNQTSMYLCASSPFHRGNQPQHFGDGTRLSIL.

This chain joins TRBV6-5 and TRBJ2-5; 10 bases agree with TRBD1. This CDR3 is built from 14 residues. V lost 0 bases and J lost 5; bases outside the gene matches: 0. Germline V gives CDR1 MNHEY, CDR2 SVGAGI. The DNA of the CDR3 is TGTGCCAGCAGTTACTCGGACAGGGGGGAGACCCAGTACTTC. This encodes CASSYSDRGETQYF.

The rearrangement uses TRBV7-9 and TRBJ2-3; perhaps TRBD2 as D (6 bases). CDR1 is SEHNR, CDR2 FQNEAQ, per germline (reference sequence). The V end was cut by 5 bases, the J end by 5 bases, with 14 bases between. The CDR3 is 14 amino acids. The CDR3 DNA reads TGTGCCAGCAGCCTACTGGGGGAGGTAGATACGCAGTATTTT. Protein: CASSLLGEVDTQYF.

V is TRBV5-1 and J is TRBJ2-3, with D unresolved. The CDR3 is 14 residues long. From germline, CDR1 is SGHRS and CDR2 YFSETQ. Trimming left V 2 bases short and J 2 bases short, with 9 bases between. CDR3 residues: CASSFNTATDTQYF. Written as DNA, the CDR3 is TGCGCCAGCAGCTTTAACACAGCCACAGATACGCAGTATTTT.

The sample holds a few counts of this clone. The rearrangement joins TRBV7-9 to TRBJ1-1; D not resolved. This CDR3 region has 15 residues. Germline-derived CDR1 and CDR2 are SEHNR and FQNEAQ (reference sequence). Trimming removed 4 bases from V and 1 base from J, with 13 bases in between. CDR3 nucleotides: TGTGCCAGCAGCTACTACCGGCCTCAGAACACTGAAGCTTTCTTT. Its translation is CASSYYRPQNTEAFF.